This T cell receptor (beta chain) was identified during a study of shared clonotypes between healthy human individuals. The CDR3 contains 12 residues. The germline V gene has CDR1 SGHTA and CDR2 FQGNSA. The V gene lost 1 base and the J gene lost 7 bases, with 5 bases spanning the gap. The data were produced by immunoSEQ multiplex PCR, yet TCRdb's version contains in-frame clones alone and is incomplete. The table includes 2,500,000 or so clones, about 92% detected once. The table lists this clone with a count of one. This same CDR3 is encoded by further DNA sequences in the sample. The receptor was isolated from a man between 18 and 29 years old in good health. The specimen was naive CD4+ T cells sorted from blood. The sample's subset: CD45RA+ positively selected. J is TRBJ2-1 and V is TRBV7-2, with D maybe TRBD1 (5 bases). CDR3 bases: TGTGCCAGCAGCTTAGAGGGGAATGAGCAGTTCTTC. Its protein is CASSLEGNEQFF.